This T cell receptor beta chain was identified in a study of CD8+ T cells in alopecia areata. Findings and limits, study-wide: In scalp and blood, many expanded lesional clones persisted during tofacitinib.

Treatment noted: oral pan-JAK inhibitor, 5-10 mg twice daily. Extracted RNA was reverse transcribed, and the resulting cDNA served as sequencing template. Produced via immunoSEQ multiplex PCR; TCRdb's table is partial and in-frame only. The table includes 150,000 or so clones, about 88% detected once. With 4 bases clipped from V and 2 bases from J, the junction kept 7 bases outside the gene matches. Germline-derived CDR1 and CDR2 are SQVTM and ANQGSEA. The length of the CDR3 is 17 residues. This clone was counted between two and nine times. Its antigen is still unknown. This TCR derives from a human donor with alopecia areata. Here the sequenced sample was CD8+ T cells sorted from blood, taken at week 4, from a patient treated with tofacitinib. The chain links TRBV29-1 to TRBJ2-6, with TRBD1 matching 11 bases. In nucleotides, the CDR3 is TGCAGCGTTGTTCTTGGACAGGGGGCTCCTGGGGCCAACGTCCTGACTTTC. As protein: CSVVLGQGAPGANVLTF.